Sequencing of this T cell receptor (beta chain) was carried out in a study of T cells in Graves' hyperthyroidism and ophthalmopathy. Amplification of TCR beta CDR3 regions used RNA as the template. A set of HTBI primers served as the primers for a first-round RT-PCR of the TCR CDR3. TCRdb reprocessed the multiplex PCR reads via MiXCR and lists one record per CDR3 protein. The sample contains roughly 290,000 distinct CDR3 sequences, roughly 13% of which appear only once. This clonotype was recorded many times. This CDR3 has 16 residues. V lost 2 bases to trimming and J lost 2 bases, with 14 bases between them. Germline CDR1 and CDR2: KGHDR and SFDVKD. Diagnosis rested on symptoms, serum thyroxine and TRAb, thyroid ultrasound, and orbital computed tomography.

Sequencing used blood. The TCR originated in a woman between 35 and 50 years old with Graves' hyperthyroidism. The chain couples TRBV24-1 to TRBJ1-2; D may be TRBD1 (5 bases). The CDR3 loop reads CATSDSNLGRNYGYTF. The CDR3 DNA reads as TGTGCCACCAGTGATTCCAACCTGGGACGGAACTATGGCTACACCTTC.